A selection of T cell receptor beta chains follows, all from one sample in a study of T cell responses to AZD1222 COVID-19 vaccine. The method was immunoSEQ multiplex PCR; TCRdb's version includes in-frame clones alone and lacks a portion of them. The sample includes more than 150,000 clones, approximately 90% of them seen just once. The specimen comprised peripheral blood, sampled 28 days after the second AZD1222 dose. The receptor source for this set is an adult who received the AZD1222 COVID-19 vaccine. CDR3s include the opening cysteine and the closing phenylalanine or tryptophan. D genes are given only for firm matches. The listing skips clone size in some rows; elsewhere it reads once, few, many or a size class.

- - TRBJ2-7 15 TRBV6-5 TGTGCCAGCAGACGGGACTCAGGGGCTCTCTACGAGCAGTACTTC CASRRDSGALYEQYF
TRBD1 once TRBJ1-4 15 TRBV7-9 TGTGCCAGCAGCTTGGACGTTCAAGGACAGGGAAAACTGTTTTTT CASSLDVQGQGKLFF
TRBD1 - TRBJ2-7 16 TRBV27 TGTGCCAGCAGCTGGAAACGGGACAGACCCTCCTACGAGCAGTACTTC CASSWKRDRPSYEQYF
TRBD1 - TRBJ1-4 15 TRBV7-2 TGTGCCAGCAGCTTCTACAGGGGCGCTAATGAAAAACTGTTTTTT CASSFYRGANEKLFF
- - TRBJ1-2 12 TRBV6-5 TGTGCCAGCAGTAGTTATGAGAATGGCTACACCTTC CASSSYENGYTF
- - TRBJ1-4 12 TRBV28 TGTGCCAGCAGTCTCTCGGGTGGAAAACTGTTTTTT CASSLSGGKLFF
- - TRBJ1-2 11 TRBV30 TGTGCCTGGCAGTTGAACTATGGCTACACCTTC CAWQLNYGYTF
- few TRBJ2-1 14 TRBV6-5 TGTGCCAGCAGTTACTCCTTGGGGGCAGGGGAGCAGTTCTTC CASSYSLGAGEQFF
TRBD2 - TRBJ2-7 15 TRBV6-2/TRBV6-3 TGTGCCAGCAGTTACCGAGGACTAGCGGTGCCGGGGCAGTACTTC CASSYRGLAVPGQYF
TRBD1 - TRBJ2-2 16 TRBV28 TGTGCCAGCAGCCAATACAGGGGGCGGGGAACCGGGGAGCTGTTTTTT CASSQYRGRGTGELFF
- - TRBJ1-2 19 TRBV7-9 TGTGCCAGCAGCCAAGACTGGAGGCCCTCAGGCCAGTCCCGGTATGGCTACACCTTC CASSQDWRPSGQSRYGYTF
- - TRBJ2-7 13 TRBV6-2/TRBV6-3 TGTGCCAGCAGCCGATACCGTTCCTACGAGCAGTACTTC CASSRYRSYEQYF
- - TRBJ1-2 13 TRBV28 TGTGCCAGCACCCCAGGGATGAGGTATGGCTACACCTTC CASTPGMRYGYTF
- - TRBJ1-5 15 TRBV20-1 TGCAGTGCTAGTCCGGACGGTTATAGCAATCAGCCCCAGCATTTT CSASPDGYSNQPQHF
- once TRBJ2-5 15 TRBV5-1 TGCGCCAGCAGCTTGGCCGGGAGAGGGTGGGAGACCCAGTACTTC CASSLAGRGWETQYF
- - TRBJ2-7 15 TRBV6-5 TGTGCCAGCAGTTACAGAGGTCAGGGTCCCTACGAGCAGTACTTC CASSYRGQGPYEQYF